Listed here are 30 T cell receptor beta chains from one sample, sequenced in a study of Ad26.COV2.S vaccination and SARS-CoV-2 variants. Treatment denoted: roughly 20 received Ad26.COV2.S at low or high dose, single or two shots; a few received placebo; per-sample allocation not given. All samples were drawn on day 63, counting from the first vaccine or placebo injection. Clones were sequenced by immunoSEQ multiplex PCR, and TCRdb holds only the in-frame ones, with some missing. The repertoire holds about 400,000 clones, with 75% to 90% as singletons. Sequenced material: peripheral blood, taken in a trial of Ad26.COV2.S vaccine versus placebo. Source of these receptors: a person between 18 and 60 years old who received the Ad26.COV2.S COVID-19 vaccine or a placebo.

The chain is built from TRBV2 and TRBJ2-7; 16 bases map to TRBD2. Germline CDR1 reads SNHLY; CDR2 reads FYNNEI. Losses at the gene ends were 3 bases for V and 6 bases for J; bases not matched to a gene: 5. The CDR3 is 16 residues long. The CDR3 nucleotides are TGTGCCAGCAGTGAGGGACTAGCGGGAGGGCCCTCCGAGCAGTACTTC. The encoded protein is CASSEGLAGGPSEQYF.

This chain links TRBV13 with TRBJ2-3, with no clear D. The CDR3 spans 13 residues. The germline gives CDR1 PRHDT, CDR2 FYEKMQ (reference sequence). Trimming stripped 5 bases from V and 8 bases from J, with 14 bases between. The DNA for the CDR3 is TGTGCCAGCAGCCTTTCTAGGTATGCTACGCAGTATTTT. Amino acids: CASSLSRYATQYF.

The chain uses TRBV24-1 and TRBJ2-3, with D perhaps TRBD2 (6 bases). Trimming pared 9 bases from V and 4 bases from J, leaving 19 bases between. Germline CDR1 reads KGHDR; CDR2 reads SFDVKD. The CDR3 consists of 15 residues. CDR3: CATHSGLSAADTQYF. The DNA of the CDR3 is TGTGCCACCCACAGTGGACTATCGGCGGCAGATACGCAGTATTTT.

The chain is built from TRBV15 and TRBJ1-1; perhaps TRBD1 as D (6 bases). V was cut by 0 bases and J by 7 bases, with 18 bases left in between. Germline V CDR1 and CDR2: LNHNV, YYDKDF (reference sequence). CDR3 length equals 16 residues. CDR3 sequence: CATSRDLQGVDFEAFF. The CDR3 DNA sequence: TGTGCCACCAGCAGAGATTTACAGGGCGTAGACTTTGAAGCTTTCTTT. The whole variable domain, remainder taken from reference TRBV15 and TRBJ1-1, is DAMVIQNPRYQVTQFGKPVTLSCSQTLNHNVMYWYQQKSSQAPKLLFHYYDKDFNNEADTPDNFQSRRPNTSFCFLDIRSPGLGDTAMYLCATSRDLQGVDFEAFFGQGTRLTVV.

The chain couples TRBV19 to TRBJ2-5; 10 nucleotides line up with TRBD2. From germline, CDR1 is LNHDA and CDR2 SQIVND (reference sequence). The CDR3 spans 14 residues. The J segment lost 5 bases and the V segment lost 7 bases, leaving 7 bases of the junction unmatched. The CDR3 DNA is TGTGCCAGTACGGCTAGCGGGAGCCGGGAGACCCAGTACTTC. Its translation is CASTASGSRETQYF.

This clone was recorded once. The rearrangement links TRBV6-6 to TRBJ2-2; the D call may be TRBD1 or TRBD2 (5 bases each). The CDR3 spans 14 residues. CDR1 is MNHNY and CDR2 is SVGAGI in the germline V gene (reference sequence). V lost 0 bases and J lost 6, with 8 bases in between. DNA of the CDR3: TGTGCCAGCAGTTACTCGGGGGTCTCCGGGGAGCTGTTTTTT. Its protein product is CASSYSGVSGELFF.

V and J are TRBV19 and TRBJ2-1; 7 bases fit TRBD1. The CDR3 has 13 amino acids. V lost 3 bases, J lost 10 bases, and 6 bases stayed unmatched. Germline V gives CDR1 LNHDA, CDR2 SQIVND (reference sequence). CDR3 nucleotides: TGTGCCAGTAGTATGCCAGGGGGTAAAGAGCAGTTCTTC. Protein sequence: CASSMPGGKEQFF.

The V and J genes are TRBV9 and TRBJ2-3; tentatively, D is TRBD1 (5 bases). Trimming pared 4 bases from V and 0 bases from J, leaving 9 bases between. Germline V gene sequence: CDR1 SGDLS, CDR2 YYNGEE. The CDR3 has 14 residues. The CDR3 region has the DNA TGTGCCAGCAGCTGGGGCAAGAGCACAGATACGCAGTATTTT. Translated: CASSWGKSTDTQYF.

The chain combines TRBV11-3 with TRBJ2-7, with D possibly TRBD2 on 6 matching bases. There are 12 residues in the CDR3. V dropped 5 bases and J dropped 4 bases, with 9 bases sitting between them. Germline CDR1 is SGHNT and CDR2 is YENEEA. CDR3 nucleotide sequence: TGTGCCAGCAGCGGGACTTCTTACGAGCAGTACTTC. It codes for CASSGTSYEQYF.

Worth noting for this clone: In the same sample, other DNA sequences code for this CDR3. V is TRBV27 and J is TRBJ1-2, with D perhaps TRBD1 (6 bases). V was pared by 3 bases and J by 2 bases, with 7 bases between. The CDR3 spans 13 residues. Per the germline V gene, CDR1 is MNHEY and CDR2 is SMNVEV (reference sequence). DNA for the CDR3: TGTGCCAGCAGTTTCGGGGGCAACTATGGCTACACCTTC. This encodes CASSFGGNYGYTF.

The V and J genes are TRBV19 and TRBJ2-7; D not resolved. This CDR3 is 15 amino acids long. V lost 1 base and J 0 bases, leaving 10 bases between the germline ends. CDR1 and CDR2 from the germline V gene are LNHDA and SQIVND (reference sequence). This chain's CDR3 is CASSIGAGFSYEQYF. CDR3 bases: TGTGCCAGTAGTATAGGAGCCGGTTTCTCCTACGAGCAGTACTTC. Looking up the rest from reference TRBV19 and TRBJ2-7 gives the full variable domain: DGGITQSPKYLFRKEGQNVTLSCEQNLNHDAMYWYRQDPGQGLRLIYYSQIVNDFQKGDIAEGYSVSREKKESFPLTVTSAQKNPTAFYLCASSIGAGFSYEQYFGPGTRLTVT.

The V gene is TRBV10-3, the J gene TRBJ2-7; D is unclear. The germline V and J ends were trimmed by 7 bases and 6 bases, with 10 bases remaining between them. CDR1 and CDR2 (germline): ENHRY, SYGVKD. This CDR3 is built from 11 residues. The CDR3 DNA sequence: TGTGCCATCACTACGAACGGCGAGCAGTACTTC. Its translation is CAITTNGEQYF.

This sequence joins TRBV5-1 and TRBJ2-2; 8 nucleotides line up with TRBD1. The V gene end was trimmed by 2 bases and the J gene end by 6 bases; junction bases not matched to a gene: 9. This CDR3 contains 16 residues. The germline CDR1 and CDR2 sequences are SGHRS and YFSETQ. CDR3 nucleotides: TGCGCCAGCAGCTTAAATACAGGGGGAAGGGCCGGGGAGCTGTTTTTT. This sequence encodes CASSLNTGGRAGELFF.

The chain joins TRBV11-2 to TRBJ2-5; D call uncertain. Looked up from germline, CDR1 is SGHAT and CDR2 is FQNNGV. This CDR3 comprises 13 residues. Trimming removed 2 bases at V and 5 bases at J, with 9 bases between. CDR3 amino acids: CASSLLAEETQYF. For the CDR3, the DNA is TGTGCCAGCAGCTTATTGGCGGAGGAGACCCAGTACTTC.

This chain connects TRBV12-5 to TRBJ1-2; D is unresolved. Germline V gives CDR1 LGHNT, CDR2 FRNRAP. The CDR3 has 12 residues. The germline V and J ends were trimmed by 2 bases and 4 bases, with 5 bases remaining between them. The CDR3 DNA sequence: TGTGCTAGTGGTTTGTCGGGCTATGGCTACACCTTC. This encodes CASGLSGYGYTF.

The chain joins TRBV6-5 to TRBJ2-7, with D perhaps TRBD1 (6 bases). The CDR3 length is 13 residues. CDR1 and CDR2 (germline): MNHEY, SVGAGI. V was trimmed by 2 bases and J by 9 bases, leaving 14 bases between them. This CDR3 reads CASSYPRTDRQYF. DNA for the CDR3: TGTGCCAGCAGTTACCCCAGGACAGACCGGCAGTACTTC.

Here the CDR3 reads CSVASGRVSYNEQFF. The CDR3 coding sequence is TGCAGCGTTGCTAGCGGGAGGGTCTCCTACAATGAGCAGTTCTTC. V gene TRBV29-1 combines with J gene TRBJ2-1; 12 bases are shared with TRBD2. The V and J ends lost 4 bases and 0 bases, in that order; junction bases with no gene match: 1. From germline, CDR1 is SQVTM and CDR2 ANQGSEA. The CDR3 runs 15 residues.

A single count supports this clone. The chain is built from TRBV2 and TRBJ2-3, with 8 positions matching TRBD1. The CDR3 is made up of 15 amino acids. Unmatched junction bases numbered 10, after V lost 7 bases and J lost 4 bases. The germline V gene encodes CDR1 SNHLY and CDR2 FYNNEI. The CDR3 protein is CASTPDRVSADTQYF. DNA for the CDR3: TGTGCCAGCACGCCGGACAGGGTTAGCGCAGATACGCAGTATTTT.

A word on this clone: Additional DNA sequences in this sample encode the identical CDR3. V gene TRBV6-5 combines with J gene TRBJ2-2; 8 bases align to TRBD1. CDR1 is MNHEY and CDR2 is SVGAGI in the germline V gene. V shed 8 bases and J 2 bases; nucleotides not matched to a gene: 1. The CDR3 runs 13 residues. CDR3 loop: CASDRGNTGELFF. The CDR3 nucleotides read TGTGCCAGCGACAGGGGAAACACCGGGGAGCTGTTTTTT.

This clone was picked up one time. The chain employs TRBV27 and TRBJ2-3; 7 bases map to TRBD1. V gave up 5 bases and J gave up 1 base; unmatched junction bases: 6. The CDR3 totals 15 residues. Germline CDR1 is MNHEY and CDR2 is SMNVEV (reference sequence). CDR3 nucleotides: TGTGCCAGCAGTCTGACAGGGTTTGGCACAGATACGCAGTATTTT. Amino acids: CASSLTGFGTDTQYF.

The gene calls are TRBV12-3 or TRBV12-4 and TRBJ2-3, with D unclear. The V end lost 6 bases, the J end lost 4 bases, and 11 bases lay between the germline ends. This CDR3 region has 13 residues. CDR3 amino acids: CASSPWTADTQYF. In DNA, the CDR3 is TGTGCCAGCAGCCCCTGGACGGCAGATACGCAGTATTTT.

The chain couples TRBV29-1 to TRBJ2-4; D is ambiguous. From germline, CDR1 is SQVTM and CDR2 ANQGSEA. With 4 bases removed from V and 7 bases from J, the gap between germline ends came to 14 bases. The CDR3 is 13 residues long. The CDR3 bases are TGCAGCGTTGTATCCCCTCGTGGGAACATTCAGTACTTC. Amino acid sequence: CSVVSPRGNIQYF.

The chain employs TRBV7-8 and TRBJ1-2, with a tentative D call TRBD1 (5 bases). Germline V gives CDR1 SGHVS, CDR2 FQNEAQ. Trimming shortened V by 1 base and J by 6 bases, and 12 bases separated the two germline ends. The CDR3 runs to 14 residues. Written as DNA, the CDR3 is TGTGCCAGCAGCTTAGTCCAGGGAAGCGATGGCTACACCTTC. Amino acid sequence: CASSLVQGSDGYTF.

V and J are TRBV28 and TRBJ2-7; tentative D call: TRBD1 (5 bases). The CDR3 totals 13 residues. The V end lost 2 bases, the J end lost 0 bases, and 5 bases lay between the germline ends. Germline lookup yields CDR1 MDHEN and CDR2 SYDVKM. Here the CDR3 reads CASSLDSSYEQYF. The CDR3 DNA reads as TGTGCCAGCAGTTTAGACAGCTCCTACGAGCAGTACTTC. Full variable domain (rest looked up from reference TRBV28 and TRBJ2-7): DVKVTQSSRYLVKRTGEKVFLECVQDMDHENMFWYRQDPGLGLRLIYFSYDVKMKEKGDIPEGYSVSREKKERFSLILESASTNQTSMYLCASSLDSSYEQYFGPGTRLTVT.

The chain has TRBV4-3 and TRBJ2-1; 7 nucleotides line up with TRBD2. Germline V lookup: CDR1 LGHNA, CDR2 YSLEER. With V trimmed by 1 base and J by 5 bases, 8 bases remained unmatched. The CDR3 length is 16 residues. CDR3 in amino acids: CASSQALAATHNEQFF. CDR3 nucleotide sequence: TGCGCCAGCAGCCAAGCTCTAGCGGCGACCCACAATGAGCAGTTCTTC.

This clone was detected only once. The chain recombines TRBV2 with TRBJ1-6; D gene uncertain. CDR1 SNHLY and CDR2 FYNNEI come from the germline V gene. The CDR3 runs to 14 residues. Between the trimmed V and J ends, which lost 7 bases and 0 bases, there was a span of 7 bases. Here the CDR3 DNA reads TGTGCCAGCACTTTCTTCTCCTATAATTCACCCCTCCACTTT. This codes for CASTFFSYNSPLHF.

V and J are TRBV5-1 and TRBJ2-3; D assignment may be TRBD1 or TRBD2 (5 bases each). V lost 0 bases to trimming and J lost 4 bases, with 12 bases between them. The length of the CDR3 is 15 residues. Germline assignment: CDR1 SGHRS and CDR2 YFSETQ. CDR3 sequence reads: CASSLAGVGADTQYF. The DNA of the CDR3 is TGCGCCAGCAGCTTGGCCGGGGTAGGGGCAGATACGCAGTATTTT.

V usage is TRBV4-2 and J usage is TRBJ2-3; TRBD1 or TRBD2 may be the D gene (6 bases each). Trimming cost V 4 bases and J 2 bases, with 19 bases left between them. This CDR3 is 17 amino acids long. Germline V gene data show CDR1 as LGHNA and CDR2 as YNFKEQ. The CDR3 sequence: CASSLRGAAAPTDTQYF. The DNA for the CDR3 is TGTGCCAGCAGCCTAAGGGGGGCAGCTGCCCCCACAGATACGCAGTATTTT.

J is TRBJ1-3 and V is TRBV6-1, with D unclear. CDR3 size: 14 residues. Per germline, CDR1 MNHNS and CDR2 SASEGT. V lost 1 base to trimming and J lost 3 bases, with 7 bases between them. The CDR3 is CASSEEGLGNTIYF. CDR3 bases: TGTGCCAGCAGTGAAGAAGGGCTTGGAAACACCATATATTTT.

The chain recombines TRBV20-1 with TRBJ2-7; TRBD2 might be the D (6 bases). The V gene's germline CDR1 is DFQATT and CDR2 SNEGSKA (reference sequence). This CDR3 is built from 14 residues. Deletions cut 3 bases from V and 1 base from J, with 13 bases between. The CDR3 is CSASILAESYEQYF. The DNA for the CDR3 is TGCAGTGCTAGTATTTTAGCGGAATCCTACGAGCAGTACTTC.